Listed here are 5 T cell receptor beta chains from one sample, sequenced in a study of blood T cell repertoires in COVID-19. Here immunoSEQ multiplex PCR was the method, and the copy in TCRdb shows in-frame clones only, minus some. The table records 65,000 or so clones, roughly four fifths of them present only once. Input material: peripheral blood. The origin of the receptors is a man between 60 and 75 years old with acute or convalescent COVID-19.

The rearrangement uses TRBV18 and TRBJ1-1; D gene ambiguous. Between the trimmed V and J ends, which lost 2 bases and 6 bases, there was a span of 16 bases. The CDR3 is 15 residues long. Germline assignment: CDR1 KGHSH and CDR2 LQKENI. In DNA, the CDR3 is TGTGCCAGCTCACCAAATCCAACACCCACCTCTGAAGCTTTCTTT. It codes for CASSPNPTPTSEAFF.

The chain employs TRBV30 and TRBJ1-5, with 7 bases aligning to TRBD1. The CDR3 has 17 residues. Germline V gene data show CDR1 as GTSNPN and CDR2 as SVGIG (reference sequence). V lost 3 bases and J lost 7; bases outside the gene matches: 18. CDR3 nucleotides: TGTGCCTGGAGCGAACCCCGGACAGGTTTTGGTTTGCAGCCCCAGCATTTT. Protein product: CAWSEPRTGFGLQPQHF.

The CDR3 sequence is CASRGTGVSGEQYF. The CDR3 DNA follows: TGTGCCAGTAGGGGGACAGGGGTCTCCGGAGAGCAGTACTTC. The V and J genes are TRBV19 and TRBJ2-7, with 10 bases that match TRBD1. Losses at the gene ends were 6 bases for V and 7 bases for J; bases not matched to a gene: 9. Germline values: CDR1 LNHDA, CDR2 SQIVND (reference sequence). The CDR3 is 14 amino acids.

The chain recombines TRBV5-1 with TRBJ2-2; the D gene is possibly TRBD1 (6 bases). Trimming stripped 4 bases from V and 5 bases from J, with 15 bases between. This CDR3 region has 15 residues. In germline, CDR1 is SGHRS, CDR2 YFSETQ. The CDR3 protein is CASSPDSRGTGELFF. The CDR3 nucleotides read TGCGCCAGCAGCCCGGACAGCCGCGGGACCGGGGAGCTGTTTTTT.

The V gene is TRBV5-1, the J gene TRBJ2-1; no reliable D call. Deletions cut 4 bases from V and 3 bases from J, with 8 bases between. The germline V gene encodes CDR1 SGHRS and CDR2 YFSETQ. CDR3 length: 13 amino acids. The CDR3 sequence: CASSPADYNEQFF. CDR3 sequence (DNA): TGCGCCAGCAGCCCGGCGGACTACAATGAGCAGTTCTTC. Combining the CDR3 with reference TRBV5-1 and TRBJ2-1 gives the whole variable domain KAGVTQTPRYLIKTRGQQVTLSCSPISGHRSVSWYQQTPGQGLQFLFEYFSETQRNKGNFPGRFSGRQFSNSRSEMNVSTLELGDSALYLCASSPADYNEQFFGPGTRLTVL.